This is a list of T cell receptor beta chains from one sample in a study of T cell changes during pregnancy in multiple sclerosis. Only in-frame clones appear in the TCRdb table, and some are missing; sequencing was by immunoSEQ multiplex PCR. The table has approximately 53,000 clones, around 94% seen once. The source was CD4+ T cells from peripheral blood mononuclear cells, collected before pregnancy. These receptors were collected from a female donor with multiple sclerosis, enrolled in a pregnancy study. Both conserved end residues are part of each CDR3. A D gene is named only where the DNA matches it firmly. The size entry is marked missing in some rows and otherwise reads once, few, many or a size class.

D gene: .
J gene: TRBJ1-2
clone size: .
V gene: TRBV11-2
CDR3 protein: CASSQAGKIGTNYGYTF
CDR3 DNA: TGTGCCAGCAGCCAGGCAGGGAAGATAGGCACTAACTATGGCTACACCTTC

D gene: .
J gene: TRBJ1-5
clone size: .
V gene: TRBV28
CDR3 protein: CASNPGWWKPQHF
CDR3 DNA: TGTGCCAGCAACCCAGGGTGGTGGAAGCCCCAGCATTTT

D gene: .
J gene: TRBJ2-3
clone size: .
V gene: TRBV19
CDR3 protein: CASSTRGGTDTQYF
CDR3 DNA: TGTGCCAGTAGTACCAGGGGAGGCACAGATACGCAGTATTTT

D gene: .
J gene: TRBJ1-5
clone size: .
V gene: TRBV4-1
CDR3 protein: CASSQEFGRLSNQPQHF
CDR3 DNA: TGCGCCAGCAGCCAAGAATTTGGCAGGCTTAGCAATCAGCCCCAGCATTTT

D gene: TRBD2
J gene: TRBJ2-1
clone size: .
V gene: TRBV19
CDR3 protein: CASSIGAGAEGGSYNEQFF
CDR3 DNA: TGTGCCAGTAGTATCGGGGCGGGAGCCGAGGGTGGCTCCTACAATGAGCAGTTCTTC

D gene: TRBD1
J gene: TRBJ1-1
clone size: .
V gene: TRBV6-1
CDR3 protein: CASSEGTGGTEAFF
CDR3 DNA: TGTGCCAGCAGTGAGGGGACAGGGGGCACTGAAGCTTTCTTT

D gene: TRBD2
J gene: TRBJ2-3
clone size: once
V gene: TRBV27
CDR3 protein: CASRTHGTSGNTDTQYF
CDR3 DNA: TGTGCCAGCAGGACCCACGGGACTAGCGGGAACACAGATACGCAGTATTTT

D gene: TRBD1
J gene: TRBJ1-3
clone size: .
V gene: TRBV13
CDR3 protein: CASSWSTGYGNTIYF
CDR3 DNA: TGTGCCAGCAGCTGGTCGACAGGGTATGGAAACACCATATATTTT

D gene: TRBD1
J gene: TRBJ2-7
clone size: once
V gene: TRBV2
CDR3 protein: CASRKGQGLYEQYF
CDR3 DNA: TGTGCCAGCAGGAAGGGACAGGGCCTCTACGAGCAGTACTTC

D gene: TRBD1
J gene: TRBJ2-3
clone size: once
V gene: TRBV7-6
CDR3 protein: CASSPTGKPDTQYF
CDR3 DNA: TGTGCCAGCAGCCCGACAGGGAAGCCAGATACGCAGTATTTT

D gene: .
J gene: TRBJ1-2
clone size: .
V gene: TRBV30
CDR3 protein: CAWKEGYTF
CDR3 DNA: TGTGCCTGGAAGGAGGGCTACACCTTC

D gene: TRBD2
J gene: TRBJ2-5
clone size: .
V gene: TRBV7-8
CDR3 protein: CASSPLTAGVLETQYF
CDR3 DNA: TGTGCCAGCAGCCCCCTAACGGCGGGAGTTTTGGAGACCCAGTACTTC

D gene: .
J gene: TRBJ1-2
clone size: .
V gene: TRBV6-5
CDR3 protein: CASSTAGSYGYTF
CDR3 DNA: TGTGCCAGCAGTACAGCGGGGAGCTATGGCTACACCTTC

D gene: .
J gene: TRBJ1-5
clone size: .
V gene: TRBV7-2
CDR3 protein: CASSSIMGGAQPQHF
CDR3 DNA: TGTGCCAGCAGCTCTATTATGGGAGGGGCTCAGCCCCAGCATTTT

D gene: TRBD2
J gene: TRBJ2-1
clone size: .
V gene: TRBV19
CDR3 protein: CASSTLAGGSNEQFF
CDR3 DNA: TGTGCCAGTAGTACCCTAGCGGGAGGTTCTAATGAGCAGTTCTTC

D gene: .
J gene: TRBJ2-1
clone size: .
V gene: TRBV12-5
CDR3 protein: CASGRVHNEQFF
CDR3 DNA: TGTGCTAGTGGCCGCGTCCACAATGAGCAGTTCTTC

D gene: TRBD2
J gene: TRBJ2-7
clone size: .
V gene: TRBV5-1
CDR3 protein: CASSLESGRAYEQYF
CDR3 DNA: TGCGCCAGCAGCTTGGAGAGCGGGAGGGCTTACGAGCAGTACTTC

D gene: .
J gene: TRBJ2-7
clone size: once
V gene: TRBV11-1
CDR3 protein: CASSFQSYEQYF
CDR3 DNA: TGTGCCAGCAGCTTCCAGTCCTACGAGCAGTACTTC

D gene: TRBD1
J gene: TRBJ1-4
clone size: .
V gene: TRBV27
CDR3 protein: CASSLSRDRVEKLFF
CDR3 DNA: TGTGCCAGCAGTTTATCCCGGGACAGGGTCGAAAAACTGTTTTTT

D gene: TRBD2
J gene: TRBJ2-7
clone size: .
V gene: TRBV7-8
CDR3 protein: CASSLAASGGHEQYF
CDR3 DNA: TGTGCCAGCAGCTTAGCGGCGAGCGGGGGGCACGAGCAGTACTTC

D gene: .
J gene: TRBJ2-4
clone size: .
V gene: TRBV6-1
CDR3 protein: CASSREIKAIQYF
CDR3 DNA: TGTGCCAGCAGCCGGGAGATTAAGGCCATTCAGTACTTC

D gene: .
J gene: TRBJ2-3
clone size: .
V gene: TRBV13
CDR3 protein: CASSLRSSDTQYF
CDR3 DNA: TGTGCCAGCAGCTTACGGAGCTCAGATACGCAGTATTTT